A selection of T cell receptor beta chains follows, all from one sample in a study of shared clonotypes between healthy human individuals. This table comes from immunoSEQ multiplex PCR, and its TCRdb copy is limited to in-frame clones, with some not included. The sample shows around 600,000 clones, about 98% of them seen only once. Sequenced sample: naive CD8+ T cells sorted from blood. These receptor sequences come from a young man in good health. The CDR3 runs from the conserved cysteine through the conserved F or W. Fields, in order: J gene, V gene, D gene, clone size, CDR3 protein, CDR3 DNA. D genes are given only for firm matches. Clone size appears in some rows only: once, few, many, or a class for an expanded clone.

j_gene: TRBJ2-3
v_gene: TRBV19
d_gene: TRBD1
abundance: NA
CDR3aa: CASSSWGQGITDTQYF
CDR3nt: TGTGCCAGTAGTAGCTGGGGACAGGGGATCACAGATACGCAGTATTTT

j_gene: TRBJ1-5
v_gene: TRBV4-1
d_gene: NA
abundance: NA
CDR3aa: CASSQEGGEGQPQHF
CDR3nt: TGCGCCAGCAGCCAAGAGGGCGGGGAGGGTCAGCCCCAGCATTTT

j_gene: TRBJ2-2
v_gene: TRBV5-4
d_gene: NA
abundance: NA
CDR3aa: CASSLGNTGELFF
CDR3nt: TGTGCCAGCAGCCTAGGGAACACCGGGGAGCTGTTTTTT

j_gene: TRBJ2-7
v_gene: TRBV5-1
d_gene: TRBD1
abundance: NA
CDR3aa: CASSFSTGQGAVYEQYF
CDR3nt: TGCGCCAGCAGCTTCTCAACCGGACAGGGGGCGGTCTACGAGCAGTACTTC

j_gene: TRBJ2-7
v_gene: TRBV5-1
d_gene: TRBD2
abundance: NA
CDR3aa: CASSTGTSIHEQYF
CDR3nt: TGCGCCAGCAGTACCGGGACTAGCATCCACGAGCAGTACTTC

j_gene: TRBJ2-6
v_gene: TRBV5-4
d_gene: TRBD1
abundance: NA
CDR3aa: CASSFGDSDSGANVLTF
CDR3nt: TGTGCCAGCAGCTTTGGGGACAGTGACTCTGGGGCCAACGTCCTGACTTTC

j_gene: TRBJ2-7
v_gene: TRBV7-2
d_gene: NA
abundance: NA
CDR3aa: CASSPGLRVRGPYEQYF
CDR3nt: TGTGCCAGCAGCCCTGGACTGCGGGTTCGCGGACCCTACGAGCAGTACTTC

j_gene: TRBJ2-2
v_gene: TRBV19
d_gene: NA
abundance: NA
CDR3aa: CASSILGGNTGELFF
CDR3nt: TGTGCCAGTAGTATATTGGGCGGGAACACCGGGGAGCTGTTTTTT

j_gene: TRBJ2-3
v_gene: TRBV5-1
d_gene: NA
abundance: NA
CDR3aa: CASSPEPTDTQYF
CDR3nt: TGCGCCAGCAGCCCCGAGCCGACAGATACGCAGTATTTT

j_gene: TRBJ2-1
v_gene: TRBV10-3
d_gene: TRBD2
abundance: once
CDR3aa: CAISETSGREQFF
CDR3nt: TGTGCCATCAGTGAGACTAGCGGGAGGGAGCAGTTCTTC

j_gene: TRBJ2-3
v_gene: TRBV11-3
d_gene: NA
abundance: NA
CDR3aa: CASSPGTFSSTDTQYF
CDR3nt: TGTGCCAGCAGCCCCGGGACCTTCTCAAGCACAGATACGCAGTATTTT

j_gene: TRBJ2-3
v_gene: TRBV7-2
d_gene: NA
abundance: NA
CDR3aa: CASSFDIPTDTQYF
CDR3nt: TGTGCCAGCAGCTTTGACATTCCCACAGATACGCAGTATTTT

j_gene: TRBJ2-1
v_gene: TRBV2
d_gene: NA
abundance: NA
CDR3aa: CASSEARVSVSNEQFF
CDR3nt: TGTGCCAGCAGTGAAGCGCGGGTCTCCGTATCCAATGAGCAGTTCTTC

j_gene: TRBJ2-1
v_gene: TRBV11-2
d_gene: NA
abundance: NA
CDR3aa: CASSPTDNEQFF
CDR3nt: TGTGCCAGCAGCCCGACAGACAATGAGCAGTTCTTC

j_gene: TRBJ2-1
v_gene: TRBV27
d_gene: TRBD2
abundance: NA
CDR3aa: CASSLLSPGGSGDEQFF
CDR3nt: TGTGCCAGCAGTTTATTATCCCCCGGGGGGAGCGGGGATGAGCAGTTCTTC

j_gene: TRBJ2-1
v_gene: TRBV5-1
d_gene: TRBD1
abundance: NA
CDR3aa: CASSTIPRGQKDEQFF
CDR3nt: TGCGCCAGCAGCACGATCCCCAGGGGGCAGAAGGATGAGCAGTTCTTC

j_gene: TRBJ2-1
v_gene: TRBV2
d_gene: NA
abundance: NA
CDR3aa: CASSGRYNEQFF
CDR3nt: TGTGCCAGCAGTGGGAGATACAATGAGCAGTTCTTC

j_gene: TRBJ1-5
v_gene: TRBV6-1
d_gene: NA
abundance: NA
CDR3aa: CASRGRQSSKQPQHF
CDR3nt: TGTGCCAGCAGAGGTCGACAGAGTTCTAAACAGCCCCAGCATTTT

j_gene: TRBJ2-2
v_gene: TRBV7-9
d_gene: NA
abundance: NA
CDR3aa: CASSLRGSNTGELFF
CDR3nt: TGTGCCAGCAGCTTAAGAGGGTCTAACACCGGGGAGCTGTTTTTT

j_gene: TRBJ1-1
v_gene: TRBV4-1
d_gene: NA
abundance: NA
CDR3aa: CASSQGIDTEAFF
CDR3nt: TGCGCCAGCAGCCAAGGGATTGACACTGAAGCTTTCTTT

j_gene: TRBJ2-3
v_gene: TRBV11-2
d_gene: NA
abundance: NA
CDR3aa: CASSPGRYGTDTQYF
CDR3nt: TGTGCCAGCAGCCCCGGGAGATATGGCACAGATACGCAGTATTTT

j_gene: TRBJ2-1
v_gene: TRBV7-9
d_gene: TRBD2
abundance: NA
CDR3aa: CASSSTSGREDEQFF
CDR3nt: TGTGCCAGCAGCTCGACTAGCGGGAGAGAGGATGAGCAGTTCTTC

j_gene: TRBJ2-2
v_gene: TRBV15
d_gene: NA
abundance: NA
CDR3aa: CATRTVVSNTGELFF
CDR3nt: TGTGCCACCAGGACGGTGGTGTCGAACACCGGGGAGCTGTTTTTT

j_gene: TRBJ2-7
v_gene: TRBV10-2
d_gene: NA
abundance: NA
CDR3aa: CASSEGRGIYEQYF
CDR3nt: TGCGCCAGCAGTGAGGGCAGGGGAATCTACGAGCAGTACTTC

j_gene: TRBJ2-3
v_gene: TRBV4-3
d_gene: NA
abundance: NA
CDR3aa: CASSQNWKSEDTQYF
CDR3nt: TGCGCCAGCAGCCAGAACTGGAAATCTGAAGATACGCAGTATTTT

j_gene: TRBJ2-2
v_gene: TRBV29-1
d_gene: TRBD2
abundance: NA
CDR3aa: CSGSGTSSGELFF
CDR3nt: TGCAGCGGATCCGGGACTAGCTCCGGGGAGCTGTTTTTT

j_gene: TRBJ1-5
v_gene: TRBV5-4
d_gene: NA
abundance: NA
CDR3aa: CASSLFGDGRQPQHF
CDR3nt: TGTGCCAGCAGCTTGTTTGGTGATGGACGCCAGCCCCAGCATTTT

j_gene: TRBJ2-1
v_gene: TRBV5-4
d_gene: NA
abundance: NA
CDR3aa: CASSLWGDLREQFF
CDR3nt: TGTGCCAGCAGCTTGTGGGGGGACTTGCGGGAGCAGTTCTTC

j_gene: TRBJ1-1
v_gene: TRBV11-3
d_gene: NA
abundance: once
CDR3aa: CASSLGGATEAFF
CDR3nt: TGTGCCAGCAGCTTAGGGGGGGCCACTGAAGCTTTCTTT